The clone carrying this TCR beta chain was counted between two and nine times. TCRdb processed the RT-PCR reads anew with MiXCR; each CDR3 protein has one entry. The sample carries about a million distinct CDR3 sequences, approximately 19% recorded once. This CDR3 has 15 residues. The V gene lost 3 bases and the J gene lost 4 bases, with 17 bases spanning the gap. Germline lookup yields CDR1 DFQATT and CDR2 SNEGSKA (reference sequence). The data stem from a study of patients and donors after allogeneic stem cell transplantation. The sequence came from a human donor who was either an allogeneic HSCT recipient or a stem cell or donor lymphocyte infusion donor (not recorded which). It is not recorded whose cells these are; they may come from a transplant donor. The sequencing input was blood, either unsorted or a sorted T cell fraction (not recorded which). The chain has TRBV20-1 and TRBJ2-3, with D possibly being TRBD2 (6 bases). The CDR3 DNA reads as TGCAGTGCTAGTGACTACCACGGAGGGCCAGATACGCAGTATTTT. This gives the protein CSASDYHGGPDTQYF.